What follows is one T cell receptor beta chain and its context. Its antigen is not known. Patients were ruled out by autoimmune disease history or systemic immunosuppression. Collection of blood occurred at baseline, at cycle 4 day 1, and at cycle 7 day 1. Here immunoSEQ multiplex PCR was the method, and the copy in TCRdb shows in-frame clones only, minus some. The profile shows approximately 68,000 clones, roughly nine tenths of them singletons. Trimming stripped 0 bases from V and 4 bases from J, with 10 bases between. Germline V gives CDR1 SGHRS, CDR2 YFSETQ. The CDR3 contains 15 residues. The data stem from a study of OX40 agonist ivuxolimab in advanced cancers. Study observations and caveats: Average numbers of expanded clones were greater in CD8+ T cells than in CD4+. Partly responding patients at 0.1-3.0 mg/kg showed some of the smallest clonal expansion.

The receptor's source is an adult with an advanced solid tumor such as melanoma, head and neck, liver or kidney cancer. Sequencing was performed on CD4+ or CD8+ T cells sorted from blood, taken in a trial of the OX40 agonist ivuxolimab. The chain couples TRBV5-1 to TRBJ1-4; D remains unclear. The CDR3 DNA reads as TGCGCCAGCAGCTTGGTCGGCAGCGTTAATGAAAAACTGTTTTTT. Its translation: CASSLVGSVNEKLFF.